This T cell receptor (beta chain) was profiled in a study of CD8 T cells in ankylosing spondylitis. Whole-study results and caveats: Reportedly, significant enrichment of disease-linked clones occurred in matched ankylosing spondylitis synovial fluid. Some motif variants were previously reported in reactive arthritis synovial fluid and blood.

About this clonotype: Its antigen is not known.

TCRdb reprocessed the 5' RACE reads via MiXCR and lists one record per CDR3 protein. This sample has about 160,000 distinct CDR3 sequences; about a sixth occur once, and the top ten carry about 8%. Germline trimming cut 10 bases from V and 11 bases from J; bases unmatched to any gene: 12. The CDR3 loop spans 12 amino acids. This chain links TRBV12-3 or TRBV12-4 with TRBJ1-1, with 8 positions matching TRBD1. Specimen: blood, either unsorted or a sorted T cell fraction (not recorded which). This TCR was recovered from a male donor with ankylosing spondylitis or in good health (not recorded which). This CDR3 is CATLNRGAEAFF. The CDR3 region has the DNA TGTGCCACCCTAAACAGGGGGGCGGAGGCTTTCTTT.